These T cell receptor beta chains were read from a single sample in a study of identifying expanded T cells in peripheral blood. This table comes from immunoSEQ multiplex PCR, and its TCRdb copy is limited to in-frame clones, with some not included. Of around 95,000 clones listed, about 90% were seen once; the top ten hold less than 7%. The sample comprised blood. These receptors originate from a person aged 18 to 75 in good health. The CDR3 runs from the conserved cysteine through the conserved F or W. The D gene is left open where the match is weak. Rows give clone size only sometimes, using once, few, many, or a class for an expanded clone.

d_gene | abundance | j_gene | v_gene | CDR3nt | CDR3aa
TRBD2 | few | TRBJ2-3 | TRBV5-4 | TGTGCCAGCAGCTGGGGACTAGCGGGGGATACGCAGTATTTT | CASSWGLAGDTQYF
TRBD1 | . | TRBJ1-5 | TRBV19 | TGTGCCAGTAGTATTGGGAGGGGGCCGGGGCAGCCCCAGCATTTT | CASSIGRGPGQPQHF
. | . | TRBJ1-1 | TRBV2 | TGTGCCAGCAGTGAAGCTGGGGGGAACACTGAAGCTTTCTTT | CASSEAGGNTEAFF
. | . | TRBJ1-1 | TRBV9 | TGTGCCAGCAGCGTAGATGGGGTTGGGGCTGAAGCTTTCTTT | CASSVDGVGAEAFF
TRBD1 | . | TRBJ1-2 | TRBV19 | TGTGCCAGTAGTATACGACAGGGACTTAACTATGGCTACACCTTC | CASSIRQGLNYGYTF
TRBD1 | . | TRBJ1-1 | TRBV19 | TGTGCCAGTAGTATACTCAGGGGGAAGAACACTGAAGCTTTCTTT | CASSILRGKNTEAFF
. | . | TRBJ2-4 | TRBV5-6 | TGTGCCAGCAGCTCAGGAGCCAAAAACATTCAGTACTTC | CASSSGAKNIQYF
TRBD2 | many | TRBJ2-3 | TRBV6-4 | TGTGCCAGCAGTGACGGGACTAGCGGCACAGATACGCAGTATTTT | CASSDGTSGTDTQYF
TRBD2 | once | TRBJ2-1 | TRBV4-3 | TGCGCCAGCAGCCAAGATACGAGTCGGAGTAGCGGGAGGGTTGAGCAGTTCTTC | CASSQDTSRSSGRVEQFF
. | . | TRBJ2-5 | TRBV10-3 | TGTGCCATCAGCCTAAATGGACAGCAAGAGACCCAGTACTTC | CAISLNGQQETQYF
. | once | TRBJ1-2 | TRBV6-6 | TGTGCCAGCAGTTATGACTCCTCCGACGGCTACACCTTC | CASSYDSSDGYTF
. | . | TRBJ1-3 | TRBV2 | TGTGCCAGCAGTGAAGGGCTATCCTCTGGAAACACCATATATTTT | CASSEGLSSGNTIYF
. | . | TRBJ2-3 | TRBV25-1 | TGTGCCAGCAGTGAACTTGACTCCCTCGTGAATACGCAGTATTTT | CASSELDSLVNTQYF
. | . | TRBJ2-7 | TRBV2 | TGTGCCAGCACCCCGCGGCAGGGCTACGAGCAGTACTTC | CASTPRQGYEQYF
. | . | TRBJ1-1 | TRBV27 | TGTGCCAGCAGTTTAGTTCCTGGCTACACTGAAGCTTTCTTT | CASSLVPGYTEAFF
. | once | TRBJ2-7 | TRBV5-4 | TGTGCCAGCAGCTTGGACAGAGTCCTTGAGCAGTACTTC | CASSLDRVLEQYF
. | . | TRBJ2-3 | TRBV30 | TGTGCCTGGAGTGTATGGGGCGCGGGATACCCCACAGATACGCAGTATTTT | CAWSVWGAGYPTDTQYF
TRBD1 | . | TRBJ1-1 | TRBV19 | TGTGCCAGTAGTATAGGGGACAGGGAGAACACTGAAGCTTTCTTT | CASSIGDRENTEAFF
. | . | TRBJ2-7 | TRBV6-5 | TGTGCCAGCAGTTCTCGGACGAGAGCCCCCTACGAGCAGTACTTC | CASSSRTRAPYEQYF
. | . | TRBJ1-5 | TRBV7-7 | TGTGCCAGCAGCGAGAATTGGGGGCAGCCCCAGCATTTT | CASSENWGQPQHF
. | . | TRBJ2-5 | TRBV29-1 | TGCAGCTGCCAGACTCATCAAGAGACCCAGTACTTC | CSCQTHQETQYF
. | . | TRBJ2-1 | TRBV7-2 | TGTGCCAGCAGCCTAGCCCTCGAGGATGAGCAGTTCTTC | CASSLALEDEQFF
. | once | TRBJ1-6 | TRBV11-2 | TGTGCCAGCAGCTTAGTTGGTAATTCACCCCTCCACTTT | CASSLVGNSPLHF
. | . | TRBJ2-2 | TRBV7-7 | TGTGCCAGCAGCCCACCGTGGGGCACCGGGGAGCTGTTTTTT | CASSPPWGTGELFF
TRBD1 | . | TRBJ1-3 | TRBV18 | TGTGCCAGCTCACATCCAACCGGACAGGGCGGTTGGGGAAACACCATATATTTT | CASSHPTGQGGWGNTIYF
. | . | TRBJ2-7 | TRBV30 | TGTGCCTGGAGAGTTACAGGGACCTCCTACGAGCAGTACTTC | CAWRVTGTSYEQYF
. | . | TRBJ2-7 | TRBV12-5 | TGTGCTAGTGGTTTGGTACTTGGAATAATCTACGAGCAGTACTTC | CASGLVLGIIYEQYF
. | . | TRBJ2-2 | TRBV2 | TGTGCCAGCAAGGGGGACTGGGGGGCCGGGGAGCTGTTTTTT | CASKGDWGAGELFF
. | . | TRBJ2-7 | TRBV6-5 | TGTGCCAGCAGTTACTCGAGAGGAACACATTACGAGCAGTACTTC | CASSYSRGTHYEQYF
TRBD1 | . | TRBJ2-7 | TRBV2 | TGTGCCAGCAGTGAACCGGGACAGGGCGCCTACGAGCAGTACTTC | CASSEPGQGAYEQYF
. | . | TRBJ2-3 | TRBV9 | TGTGCCAGCAGCGTAGATGCAGGGACCAACACAGATACGCAGTATTTT | CASSVDAGTNTDTQYF
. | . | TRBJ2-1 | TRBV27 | TGTGCCAGCAGTTTAATGCCCGACACTGAGCAGTTCTTC | CASSLMPDTEQFF
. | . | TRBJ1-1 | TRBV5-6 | TGTGCCAGCAGCCTAGGGGGGTTGAACACTGAAGCTTTCTTT | CASSLGGLNTEAFF
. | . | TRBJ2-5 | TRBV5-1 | TGCGCCAGCAGCTTGGCGGGGATTCAAGAGACCCAGTACTTC | CASSLAGIQETQYF
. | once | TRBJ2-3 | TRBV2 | TGTGCCAGCAGTGAAGTCCCGATCGGGACAGATACGCAGTATTTT | CASSEVPIGTDTQYF
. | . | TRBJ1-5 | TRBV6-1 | TGTGCAAGCAGAAAGGACGGGAATCAGCCCCAGCATTTT | CASRKDGNQPQHF
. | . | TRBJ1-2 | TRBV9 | TGTGCCAGCAGCGTAGGGCCCGGGGACTATGGCTACACCTTC | CASSVGPGDYGYTF
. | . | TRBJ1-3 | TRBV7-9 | TGTGCCAGCAGCTTAACAGCCAGCGATTCCTCTGGAAACACCATATATTTT | CASSLTASDSSGNTIYF
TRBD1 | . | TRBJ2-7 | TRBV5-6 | TGTGCCAGCAGCTTAAGACCGGGACAGGGGTCCTACGAGCAGTACTTC | CASSLRPGQGSYEQYF
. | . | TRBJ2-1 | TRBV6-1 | TGTGCCAGCACAAGGGCTAACTACAATGAGCAGTTCTTC | CASTRANYNEQFF
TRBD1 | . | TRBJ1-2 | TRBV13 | TGTGCCAGCAGCTTAGCCCAGACAGGGAACTATGGCTACACCTTC | CASSLAQTGNYGYTF
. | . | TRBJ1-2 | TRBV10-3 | TGTGCCATCAGTGTGGGGGATGACCCTAACTATGGCTACACCTTC | CAISVGDDPNYGYTF
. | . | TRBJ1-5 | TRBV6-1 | TGTGCCAGCAGTGAACGGACAGCAGTACGGCCCCAGCATTTT | CASSERTAVRPQHF
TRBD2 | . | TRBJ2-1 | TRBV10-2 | TGCGCCAGCAGTGAAAGCGGGGGTCAATACAATGAGCAGTTCTTC | CASSESGGQYNEQFF
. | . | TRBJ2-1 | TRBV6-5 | TGTGCCAGCAGTACCGGGACACCAGATTACAATGAGCAGTTCTTC | CASSTGTPDYNEQFF
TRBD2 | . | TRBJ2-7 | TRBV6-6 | TGTGCCAGCACCCGGGGGGATTTCTCCTACGAGCAGTACTTC | CASTRGDFSYEQYF
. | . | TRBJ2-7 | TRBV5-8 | TGTGCCAGCAGCTTACCCGGGACAACATCCTACGAGCAGTACTTC | CASSLPGTTSYEQYF
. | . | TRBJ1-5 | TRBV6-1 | TGTGCCAGCAGTGAAGAAGGTTTGGGCAATCAGCCCCAGCATTTT | CASSEEGLGNQPQHF
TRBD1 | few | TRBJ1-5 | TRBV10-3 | TGTGCCATCAGTAAGGGGACAGCTAATCAGCCCCAGCATTTT | CAISKGTANQPQHF
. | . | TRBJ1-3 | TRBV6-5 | TGTGCCAGCAGTAAGAGGGCTGGAAACACCATATATTTT | CASSKRAGNTIYF
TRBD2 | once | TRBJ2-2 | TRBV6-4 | TGTGCCAGCAGCCCAACTAGCGGGAGGCCCCACACCGGGGAGCTGTTTTTT | CASSPTSGRPHTGELFF
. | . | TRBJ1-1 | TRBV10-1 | TGCGCCAGCATGGACTACCTGGGGACTGAAGCTTTCTTT | CASMDYLGTEAFF
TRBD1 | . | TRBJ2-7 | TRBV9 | TGTGCCAGCAGCGGGACAGGGGTCGAGCAGTACTTC | CASSGTGVEQYF
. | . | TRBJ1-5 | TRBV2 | TGTGCCAGCAGTGGTGTCAGGGCTGTAAATCAGCCCCAGCATTTT | CASSGVRAVNQPQHF
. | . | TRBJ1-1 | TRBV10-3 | TGTGCCATTAGGGGAAACACTGAAGCTTTCTTT | CAIRGNTEAFF